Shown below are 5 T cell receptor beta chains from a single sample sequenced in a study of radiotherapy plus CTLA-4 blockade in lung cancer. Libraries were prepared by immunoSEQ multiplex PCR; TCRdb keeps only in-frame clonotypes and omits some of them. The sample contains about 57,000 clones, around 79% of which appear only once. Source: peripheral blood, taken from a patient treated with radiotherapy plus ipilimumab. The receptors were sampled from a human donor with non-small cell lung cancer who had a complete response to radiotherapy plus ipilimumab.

In DNA form, the CDR3 reads TGTGCCACTACGCGGGAGGGGTCCTACAATGAGCAGTTCTTC. It specifies CATTREGSYNEQFF. The V and J genes are TRBV11-3 and TRBJ2-1; 9 bases map to TRBD2. The junction had 5 bases not matched to a gene; V was cut back by 10 bases and J by 1 base. The germline CDR1 and CDR2 sequences are SGHNT and YENEEA. This CDR3 has 14 amino acids.

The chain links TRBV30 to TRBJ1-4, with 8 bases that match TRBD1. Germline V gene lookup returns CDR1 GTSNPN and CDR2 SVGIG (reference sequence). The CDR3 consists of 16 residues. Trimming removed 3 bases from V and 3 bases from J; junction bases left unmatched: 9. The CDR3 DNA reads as TGTGCCTGGAGCGCACCATCAGGGGGCTCTAATGAAAAACTGTTTTTT. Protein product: CAWSAPSGGSNEKLFF.

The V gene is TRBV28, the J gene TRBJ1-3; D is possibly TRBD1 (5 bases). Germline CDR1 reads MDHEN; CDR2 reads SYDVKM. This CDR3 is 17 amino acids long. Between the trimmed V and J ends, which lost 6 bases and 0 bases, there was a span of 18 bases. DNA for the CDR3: TGTGCCAGCAGCCCCCCGACAGAAACATACTCTGGAAACACCATATATTTT. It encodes CASSPPTETYSGNTIYF.

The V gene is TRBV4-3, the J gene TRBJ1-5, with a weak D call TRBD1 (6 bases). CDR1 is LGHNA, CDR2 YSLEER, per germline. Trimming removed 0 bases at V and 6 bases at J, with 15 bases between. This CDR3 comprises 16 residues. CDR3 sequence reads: CASSQDRGTLGQPQHF. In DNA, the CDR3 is TGCGCCAGCAGCCAAGATAGGGGGACCTTGGGTCAGCCCCAGCATTTT.

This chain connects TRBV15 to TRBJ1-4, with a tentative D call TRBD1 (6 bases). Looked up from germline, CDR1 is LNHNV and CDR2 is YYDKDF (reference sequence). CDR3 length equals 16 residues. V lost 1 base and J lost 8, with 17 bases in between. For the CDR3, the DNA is TGTGCCACCAGCAGAGGATCAGATGACAGGAGAGAAAAACTGTTTTTT. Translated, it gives CATSRGSDDRREKLFF. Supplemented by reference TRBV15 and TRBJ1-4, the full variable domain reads DAMVIQNPRYQVTQFGKPVTLSCSQTLNHNVMYWYQQKSSQAPKLLFHYYDKDFNNEADTPDNFQSRRPNTSFCFLDIRSPGLGDTAMYLCATSRGSDDRREKLFFGSGTQLSVL.